This entry lists 6 T cell receptor beta chains sequenced from one sample in a study of tumor and adjacent non-tumor tissue in lung cancer. A modified ARM-PCR protocol with three rounds of nested PCR amplified TCRbeta. TCRdb used MiXCR to reprocess the multiplex PCR reads, holding one entry per CDR3 protein. This sample yields over 100,000 distinct CDR3 sequences, of which about 61% are seen a single time; around 20% belongs to the top ten. This sample's RNA came from whole unsorted tissue. Distant lung tissue was collected more than 3 cm away from the tumor edge. The sequencing sample was made of distant non-tumor lung tissue. These receptors originate from a man aged 55 to 69 with non-small cell lung cancer.

Comments on this clonotype: One end of the junction varies from germline; a read error may be responsible. The rearrangement joins TRBV11-3 to TRBJ2-7, with 10 bases lining up with TRBD2. The germline V gene encodes CDR1 SGHNT and CDR2 YENEEA. CDR3 length: 15 residues. The CDR3 loop reads CTSRGGLAGVGEQYF. DNA of the CDR3: TGTACCAGCCGCGGGGGGCTAGCGGGAGTTGGTGAACAGTACTTC.

In regard to this clonotype: One end of the junction fails to match germline, which may point to a read error. The V and J genes are TRBV29-1 and TRBJ2-1; D is unclear. Germline values: CDR1 SQVTM, CDR2 ANQGSEA. The CDR3 consists of 15 residues. CDR3 DNA sequence: TGCAGCGTTGAGGGTAGTCACAACTTGTACATTGAGCAGTTCTTC. Protein product: CSVEGSHNLYIEQFF.

Notes on this clonotype: Just one base apart from a much larger clone, this may be a read error. The chain carries TRBV29-1 and TRBJ2-6; D gene unclear. V was trimmed by 7 bases and J by 2 bases, leaving 9 bases between them. From germline, CDR1 is SQVTM and CDR2 ANQGSEA. The CDR3 is 13 residues long. The CDR3 sequence: CSAAATGANVLTF. The CDR3 DNA is TGCAGCGCTGCAGCGACTGGGGCCAACGTCCTGACTTTC.

As for this clonotype: Its ends do not fully match the called genes, so a read error is possible. This rearrangement joins TRBV29-1 to TRBJ1-1; 7 bases are shared with TRBD1. The CDR3 has 13 residues. Per germline, CDR1 SQVTM and CDR2 ANQGSEA. The CDR3 loop reads CRVERQGGGEAFF. CDR3 coding DNA: TGCAGAGTTGAGAGACAGGGTGGTGGCGAAGCTTTCTTT. Supplemented by reference TRBV29-1 and TRBJ1-1, the full variable domain reads SAVISQKPSRDICQRGTSLTIQCQVDSQVTMMFWYRQQPGQSLTLIATANQGSEATYESGFVIDKFPISRPNLTFSTLTVSNMSPEDSSIYLCRVERQGGGEAFFGQGTRLTVV.

The chain uses TRBV11-2 and TRBJ1-1; D is uncertain. This CDR3 region has 13 residues. CDR1 and CDR2 from the germline V gene are SGHAT and FQNNGV. Trimming left V 4 bases short and J 5 bases short, with 11 bases between. The CDR3 spells CASSSLQSTEAFF. The CDR3 coding sequence is TGTGCCAGCAGCTCACTCCAGAGTACTGAAGCTTTCTTT.

Details on this clonotype: At one boundary the junction diverges from the germline segment, which might be a read error. The chain recombines TRBV2 with TRBJ2-1, with D possibly TRBD2 on 5 matching bases. This CDR3 contains 16 residues. Germline V CDR1 and CDR2: SNHLY, FYNNEI. CDR3 nucleotides: TGTGCCAGCAGTCCCTTTGGGAGCAGCTCCTACAGTGAGCAGTTCTTC. This encodes CASSPFGSSSYSEQFF.